The 27 T cell receptor beta chains listed next were all sequenced from one sample in a study of cytomegalovirus exposure and HLA in healthy donors. The method was immunoSEQ multiplex PCR; TCRdb's version includes in-frame clones alone and lacks a portion of them. The data contain tens of thousands of clones, roughly 90% of them singletons. Specimen: PBMCs. The receptors originated from a woman aged 18-29 years in good health and CMV-seronegative.

V and J are TRBV7-8 and TRBJ2-7, with D maybe TRBD2 (5 bases). This CDR3 contains 13 residues. V was trimmed by 5 bases and J by 9 bases, leaving 17 bases between them. Germline lookup yields CDR1 SGHVS and CDR2 FQNEAQ. DNA of the CDR3: TGTGCCAGCAGCGAGGGCCTAGGGCTCAGGCAGTACTTC. Translating gives CASSEGLGLRQYF.

This sequence joins TRBV27 and TRBJ2-3; D perhaps matches TRBD2 (5 bases). The CDR3 covers 15 residues. Germline-derived CDR1 and CDR2 are MNHEY and SMNVEV (reference sequence). The V and J ends lost 1 base and 1 base respectively, with 9 bases between them. The CDR3, as DNA: TGTGCCAGCAGTTTATATCGGGGAGGCACAGATACGCAGTATTTT. Its translation: CASSLYRGGTDTQYF.

The rearrangement joins TRBV7-3 to TRBJ2-1, with D possibly matching TRBD1 (6 bases). Germline CDR1 SGHTA, CDR2 FQGTGA. V was shortened by 3 bases and J by 6 bases, with 9 bases between the two germline ends. This CDR3 has 13 residues. The CDR3 protein is CASSLGASNEQFF. The CDR3 DNA is TGTGCCAGCAGCTTGGGGGCCTCCAATGAGCAGTTCTTC.

The V and J genes are TRBV19 and TRBJ2-3; TRBD2 might be the D (7 bases). CDR1 is LNHDA and CDR2 is SQIVND in the germline V gene (reference sequence). The V end lost 6 bases, the J end lost 1 base, and 8 bases lay between the germline ends. This CDR3 spans 13 amino acids. CDR3 protein: CASRGGGTDTQYF. As DNA, the CDR3 is TGTGCCAGTAGAGGGGGGGGCACAGATACGCAGTATTTT. Full variable domain (missing parts from reference TRBV19 and TRBJ2-3): DGGITQSPKYLFRKEGQNVTLSCEQNLNHDAMYWYRQDPGQGLRLIYYSQIVNDFQKGDIAEGYSVSREKKESFPLTVTSAQKNPTAFYLCASRGGGTDTQYFGPGTRLTVL.

V gene TRBV30 combines with J gene TRBJ2-3; D call uncertain. The V gene's germline CDR1 is GTSNPN and CDR2 SVGIG (reference sequence). The CDR3 spans 12 residues. Trimming took off 5 bases at V and 2 bases at J, with 8 bases between the two ends. CDR3 sequence reads: CAWLGVTDTQYF. CDR3 sequence (DNA): TGTGCCTGGCTCGGAGTCACAGATACGCAGTATTTT.

V is TRBV27 and J is TRBJ1-1; TRBD1 might be the D (5 bases). Germline values: CDR1 MNHEY, CDR2 SMNVEV (reference sequence). V was shortened by 2 bases and J by 4 bases, with 20 bases between the two germline ends. The CDR3 is 17 residues long. The CDR3 region is CASSLSGRGLGSTEAFF. As DNA, the CDR3 is TGTGCCAGCAGTTTAAGTGGGCGGGGCTTAGGGAGCACTGAAGCTTTCTTT.

This clone was seen just once. The V and J genes are TRBV6-5 and TRBJ1-1, with 9 positions matching TRBD1. V was clipped by 6 bases and J by 1 base; unmatched bases: 3. The germline V gene encodes CDR1 MNHEY and CDR2 SVGAGI. The CDR3 is 14 amino acids. The CDR3 nucleotides are TGTGCCAGCAGACCGGGACAGGGGAACACTGAAGCTTTCTTT. It translates to CASRPGQGNTEAFF.

The table lists this clone with many counts. The chain links TRBV25-1 to TRBJ2-5; possible D gene TRBD2, 6 bases. The CDR3 totals 14 residues. The V gene lost 6 bases and the J gene lost 5 bases, with 16 bases spanning the gap. CDR1 and CDR2 (germline): MGHDK, SYGVNS. The CDR3 DNA reads TGTGCCAGCAGCCCCGAGGGGAGGAGGGAGACCCAGTACTTC. Its protein is CASSPEGRRETQYF.

This clone was found once. This chain connects TRBV6-5 to TRBJ1-1; D perhaps matches TRBD1 (5 bases). V lost 6 bases and J lost 4, with 12 bases in between. Germline V lookup: CDR1 MNHEY, CDR2 SVGAGI. The CDR3 totals 13 residues. This chain's CDR3 is CASRLTGGTEAFF. The CDR3 DNA is TGTGCCAGCAGACTGACCGGGGGCACTGAAGCTTTCTTT.

This clone was observed a handful of times. The chain has TRBV4-3 and TRBJ1-6; TRBD1 agrees at 7 bases. The V gene end was trimmed by 1 base and the J gene end by 11 bases; junction bases not matched to a gene: 8. Germline CDR1 reads LGHNA; CDR2 reads YSLEER. This CDR3 spans 15 amino acids. The CDR3 DNA reads as TGCGCCAGCAGCCAAGTGTCAGGGGGAATTACACCCCTCCACTTT. Its translation is CASSQVSGGITPLHF.

This clone is categorized as medium-sized (0.01 to 0.1%). This chain joins TRBV4-2 and TRBJ2-7; 8 bases match TRBD1. Germline-derived CDR1 and CDR2 are LGHNA and YNFKEQ. Germline trimming cut 1 base from V and 3 bases from J; bases unmatched to any gene: 5. This CDR3 is 15 amino acids long. The CDR3 is CASSQVGTGNYEQYF. The CDR3 DNA follows: TGTGCCAGCAGCCAAGTGGGGACAGGCAACTACGAGCAGTACTTC.

The gene calls are TRBV5-1 and TRBJ2-7; maybe TRBD2 (5 bases). The germline V and J ends were trimmed by 3 bases and 0 bases, with 25 bases remaining between them. The CDR3 contains 19 residues. In germline, CDR1 is SGHRS, CDR2 YFSETQ. This CDR3 is CASSSVRFHRGNSSYEQYF. CDR3 nucleotide sequence: TGCGCCAGCAGCTCAGTTCGATTTCATCGGGGTAACAGCTCCTACGAGCAGTACTTC. The complete variable domain, with remaining parts taken from reference TRBV5-1 and TRBJ2-7, reads KAGVTQTPRYLIKTRGQQVTLSCSPISGHRSVSWYQQTPGQGLQFLFEYFSETQRNKGNFPGRFSGRQFSNSRSEMNVSTLELGDSALYLCASSSVRFHRGNSSYEQYFGPGTRLTVT.

CDR3 nucleotide sequence: TGTGCCAGCGAGGATGGCGAGCAGTTCTTC. This gives the protein CASEDGEQFF. The genes are TRBV28 and TRBJ2-1, with no clear D. Germline CDR1 reads MDHEN; CDR2 reads SYDVKM. CDR3 length equals 10 residues. V dropped 8 bases and J dropped 10 bases, with 9 bases sitting between them. The whole variable domain, filled in from reference TRBV28 and TRBJ2-1, reads DVKVTQSSRYLVKRTGEKVFLECVQDMDHENMFWYRQDPGLGLRLIYFSYDVKMKEKGDIPEGYSVSREKKERFSLILESASTNQTSMYLCASEDGEQFFGPGTRLTVL.

This chain joins TRBV27 and TRBJ2-5; the match to TRBD2 covers 14 bases. This CDR3 spans 15 amino acids. V gave up 8 bases and J gave up 7 bases; unmatched junction bases: 9. Germline loops: CDR1 MNHEY, CDR2 SMNVEV (reference sequence). The CDR3 nucleotides read TGTGCCAGCGGTCCGGGACTAGCGGGAGTAGGGACCCAGTACTTC. Translating it yields CASGPGLAGVGTQYF.

The rearrangement joins TRBV5-1 to TRBJ2-5; 9 bases match TRBD2. This CDR3 spans 15 amino acids. CDR1 is SGHRS and CDR2 is YFSETQ in the germline V gene. V shed 4 bases and J 5 bases; nucleotides not matched to a gene: 9. The CDR3 sequence is CASSVGTSPLETQYF. DNA for the CDR3: TGCGCCAGCAGCGTCGGGACTAGCCCCCTCGAGACCCAGTACTTC.

This chain links TRBV7-2 with TRBJ1-5; D perhaps matches TRBD1 (5 bases). CDR1 SGHTA and CDR2 FQGNSA come from the germline V gene. The CDR3 has 14 amino acids. V was cut by 5 bases and J by 3 bases, with 11 bases left in between. The CDR3 DNA reads TGTGCCAGCAGCACCGGACACCACAATCAGCCCCAGCATTTT. Amino acids: CASSTGHHNQPQHF.

V is TRBV4-2 and J is TRBJ1-5; D unclear. Trimming removed 1 base from V and 3 bases from J, with 10 bases in between. Germline values: CDR1 LGHNA, CDR2 YNFKEQ. The CDR3 totals 15 residues. Here the CDR3 DNA reads TGTGCCAGCAGCCAAGGGCCCCAGAACAATCAGCCCCAGCATTTT. This gives the protein CASSQGPQNNQPQHF.

The chain combines TRBV5-1 with TRBJ1-2, with 8 bases aligning to TRBD1. The CDR3 totals 16 residues. CDR1 SGHRS and CDR2 YFSETQ come from the germline V gene. J lost 4 bases, V lost 1 base, and 9 bases had no gene match. The CDR3 region has the DNA TGCGCCAGCAGCTTGTTTGGGACAGGAGCCTCCTATGGCTACACCTTC. This translates into CASSLFGTGASYGYTF.

The chain employs TRBV5-6 and TRBJ2-1; 11 positions match TRBD2. V shed 3 bases and J 10 bases; nucleotides not matched to a gene: 0. Germline loops: CDR1 SGHDT, CDR2 YYEEEE. CDR3 length: 12 residues. CDR3 coding DNA: TGTGCCAGCAGCTGGACTAGCGGGGAGCAGTTCTTC. Translating gives CASSWTSGEQFF.

V and J are TRBV7-2 and TRBJ2-7; D ambiguous. The germline gives CDR1 SGHTA, CDR2 FQGNSA. CDR3 length: 11 amino acids. V was clipped by 5 bases and J by 2 bases, with 4 bases between them. In nucleotides, the CDR3 is TGTGCCAGCAGCGCGGCCTACGAGCAGTACTTC. Amino acid sequence: CASSAAYEQYF.

This clone was seen a single time. The V and J genes are TRBV7-9 and TRBJ1-4; no definite D call. Germline loops: CDR1 SEHNR, CDR2 FQNEAQ (reference sequence). The CDR3 length is 14 residues. V lost 3 bases and J lost 5, with 10 bases in between. CDR3 nucleotide sequence: TGTGCCAGCAGCTTTGAACTAGGGAATGAAAAACTGTTTTTT. Protein sequence: CASSFELGNEKLFF.

The chain carries TRBV9 and TRBJ2-2; 7 bases match TRBD1. Per germline, CDR1 SGDLS and CDR2 YYNGEE. V lost 4 bases to trimming and J lost 1 base; unmatched junction nucleotides: 1. The CDR3 extends over 14 amino acids. This CDR3 is CASSPGGNTGELFF. CDR3 bases: TGTGCCAGCAGCCCAGGGGGGAACACCGGGGAGCTGTTTTTT.

This clone came up once. V is TRBV15 and J is TRBJ1-1; TRBD1 is a possible D gene (6 bases). CDR3 size: 14 residues. The V end was cut by 0 bases, the J end by 5 bases, with 10 bases between. Germline V gives CDR1 LNHNV, CDR2 YYDKDF (reference sequence). CDR3 bases: TGTGCCACCAGCAGAGAACAGGGACGGACTGAAGCTTTCTTT. It encodes CATSREQGRTEAFF. The entire variable domain, with the rest obtained from reference TRBV15 and TRBJ1-1, is as follows: DAMVIQNPRYQVTQFGKPVTLSCSQTLNHNVMYWYQQKSSQAPKLLFHYYDKDFNNEADTPDNFQSRRPNTSFCFLDIRSPGLGDTAMYLCATSREQGRTEAFFGQGTRLTVV.

The chain combines TRBV20-1 with TRBJ2-1; tentatively, D is TRBD2 (6 bases). Deletions cut 5 bases from V and 15 bases from J, with 17 bases between. The CDR3 has 11 amino acids. Germline V gene sequence: CDR1 DFQATT, CDR2 SNEGSKA (reference sequence). Here the CDR3 DNA reads TGCAGTGCTGGCCGGGACTCCATGTGGTTCTTC. Amino acids: CSAGRDSMWFF.

This clone was seen only a few times. The chain combines TRBV19 with TRBJ1-3; weak D call: TRBD1 (6 bases). Germline assignment: CDR1 LNHDA and CDR2 SQIVND (reference sequence). Trimming shortened V by 7 bases and J by 2 bases, and 12 bases separated the two germline ends. The CDR3 totals 14 residues. The CDR3 DNA reads TGTGCCAGTAACATCAGGGGCGCTGGAAACACCATATATTTT. This sequence encodes CASNIRGAGNTIYF. The whole variable domain, filled in from reference TRBV19 and TRBJ1-3, reads DGGITQSPKYLFRKEGQNVTLSCEQNLNHDAMYWYRQDPGQGLRLIYYSQIVNDFQKGDIAEGYSVSREKKESFPLTVTSAQKNPTAFYLCASNIRGAGNTIYFGEGSWLTVV.

The chain links TRBV4-1 to TRBJ2-3; 10 bases map to TRBD2. The V gene's germline CDR1 is MGHRA and CDR2 YSYEKL. After removal of 2 bases from V and 4 bases from J, the junction contained 9 bases not matched to a gene. The CDR3 consists of 17 residues. CDR3 DNA: TGCGCCAGCAGCCAAAAACTAGCGGGACTGATCCCAGATACGCAGTATTTT. The encoded protein is CASSQKLAGLIPDTQYF.

The chain is built from TRBV4-3 and TRBJ2-1; D is possibly TRBD2 (6 bases). Germline CDR1 and CDR2: LGHNA and YSLEER. The ends were cut back, 0 bases at V and 0 bases at J, with 15 bases in the middle. The CDR3 runs 18 residues. The CDR3 coding sequence is TGCGCCAGCAGCCAAGAAGTAGGCCTCGGGGGCTCCTACAATGAGCAGTTCTTC. It specifies CASSQEVGLGGSYNEQFF.